This T cell receptor beta chain was found in a study of blood T cell repertoires in COVID-19. Sequenced by immunoSEQ multiplex PCR; TCRdb stores in-frame clones only, minus some. This sample has about 200,000 clones, with approximately 91% found just once. Germline values: CDR1 SGHVS, CDR2 FQNEAQ. V lost 4 bases to trimming and J lost 8 bases, with 15 bases between them. The CDR3 extends over 14 amino acids. The receptor was isolated from a man aged 50 to 60 with COVID-19, enrolled during active disease. V gene TRBV7-8 combines with J gene TRBJ2-1; D call uncertain. The sequenced sample was peripheral blood. CDR3 protein: CASSSPYPGDEQFF. The CDR3, as DNA: TGTGCCAGCAGCTCCCCCTACCCAGGCGATGAGCAGTTCTTC.